This T cell receptor beta chain is from a study of T cell repertoires in cytomegalovirus infection. The CDR3 consists of 12 residues. V was pared by 8 bases and J by 0 bases, with 7 bases between. The germline CDR1 and CDR2 sequences are SNHLY and FYNNEI. TCRdb recomputed calls from the reads with MiXCR, one row per CDR3 protein. The sample lists over 450,000 distinct CDR3 sequences, 11% occurring once. Specimen: PBMCs. J is TRBJ1-1 and V is TRBV2; no clear D gene. This receptor was identified in a human donor in good health (CMV status not recorded). Some clones in this sample may be carry-over from other donors' samples. The CDR3, as DNA: TGTGCCAGCTTACGAGTGAACACTGAAGCTTTCTTT. Its protein product is CASLRVNTEAFF. Drawing the rest from reference TRBV2 and TRBJ1-1, the complete variable domain is EPEVTQTPSHQVTQMGQEVILRCVPISNHLYFYWYRQILGQKVEFLVSFYNNEISEKSEIFDDQFSVERPDGSNFTLKIRSTKLEDSAMYFCASLRVNTEAFFGQGTRLTVV.